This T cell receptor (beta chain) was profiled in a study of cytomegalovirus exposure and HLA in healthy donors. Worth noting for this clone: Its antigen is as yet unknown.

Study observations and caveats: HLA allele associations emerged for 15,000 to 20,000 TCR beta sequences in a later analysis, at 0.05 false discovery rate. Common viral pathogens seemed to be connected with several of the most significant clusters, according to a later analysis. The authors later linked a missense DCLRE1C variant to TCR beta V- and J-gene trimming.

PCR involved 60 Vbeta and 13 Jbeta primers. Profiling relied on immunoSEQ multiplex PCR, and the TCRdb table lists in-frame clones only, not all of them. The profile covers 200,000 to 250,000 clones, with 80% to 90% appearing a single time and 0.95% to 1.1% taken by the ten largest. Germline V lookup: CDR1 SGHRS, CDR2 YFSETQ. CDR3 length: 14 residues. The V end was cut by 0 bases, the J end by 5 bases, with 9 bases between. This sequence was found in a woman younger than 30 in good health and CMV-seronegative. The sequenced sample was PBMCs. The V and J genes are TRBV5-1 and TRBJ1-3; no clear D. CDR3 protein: CASSLDGLRNTIYF. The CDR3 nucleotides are TGCGCCAGCAGCTTGGACGGACTACGAAACACCATATATTTT.